This T cell receptor (beta chain) was observed in a study of multiple sclerosis patients with progressive multifocal leukoencephalopathy. Findings and caveats of the study: Lower normalized Shannon entropy suggested reduced TRB diversity in most PML patients. Before and during natalizumab, the clones expanded at PML already existed.

Here immunoSEQ multiplex PCR was the method, and the copy in TCRdb shows in-frame clones only, minus some. The sample contains roughly 29,000 clones, 90% of which appear only once. V lost 5 bases to trimming and J lost 4 bases, with 16 bases between them. This CDR3 has 15 residues. Per the germline V gene, CDR1 is MDHEN and CDR2 is SYDVKM. Time point given: about a year of natalizumab therapy. As concerns this clone: Its antigen is not identified.

The source of this sequence is a human donor with multiple sclerosis. J is TRBJ2-3 and V is TRBV28; possibly TRBD1 or TRBD2 for D (7 bases each). Material: PBMCs, obtained from a patient treated with natalizumab. The CDR3 DNA is TGTGCCAGCAGTCCAGGGGGGGGCGGGCCAGATACGCAGTATTTT. Translating gives CASSPGGGGPDTQYF.